The clone carrying this T cell receptor beta chain was seen many times. No antigen is known for it. This record belongs to a study of response to subunit inactivated influenza vaccine. Study results and caveats: The study's authors posited that every seasonal influenza vaccination enlists few new T cells.

From the RT-PCR reads, TCRdb called clonotypes with MiXCR, one entry per CDR3 protein. The table lists fewer than 400,000 distinct CDR3 sequences, 21% of them singletons. The receptor comes from a man aged 50 to 75 who received an inactivated influenza vaccine. The sample in question was PBMCs from blood, obtained about 20 months after vaccination.

CDR3 protein: CASSTGWGDTEAFF. CDR3 coding DNA: TGTGCCAGCAGCACAGGTTGGGGAGACACTGAAGCTTTCTTT. The V call is TRBV12-3 or TRBV12-4, the J call TRBJ1-1; a weak D match, TRBD1 (5 bases). Trimming took off 6 bases at V and 3 bases at J, with 14 bases between the two ends. CDR3 length: 14 amino acids.